This entry lists 18 T cell receptor beta chains sequenced from one sample in a study of human T cells and chemical hapten exposure. As for time point: patch test 1, 2 weeks after DPC sensitization. Noted treatment: therapeutic diphenylcyclopropenone sensitization with weekly scalp DPC. Each CDR3 protein gets one entry after TCRdb re-called the RACE reads with MiXCR. The sample contains 150,000 to 200,000 distinct CDR3 sequences, roughly 15% of which appear only once. The specimen comprised whole blood, sampled in connection with sensitization to the hapten diphenylcyclopropenone (DPC). Receptors originate from a woman in her thirties with alopecia areata. Some clones in this sample may be carry-over from other donors' samples.

This clonotype turned up a few times. The chain links TRBV18 to TRBJ2-3, with 7 positions matching TRBD1. Germline V CDR1 and CDR2: KGHSH, LQKENI. J lost 1 base, V lost 2 bases, and 9 bases had no gene match. The CDR3 length is 17 residues. The CDR3 here is CASSPLTPQGGTDTQYF. The DNA of the CDR3 is TGTGCCAGCTCACCATTAACCCCCCAGGGGGGCACAGATACGCAGTATTTT. Full variable domain (rest looked up from reference TRBV18 and TRBJ2-3): NAGVMQNPRHLVRRRGQEARLRCSPMKGHSHVYWYRQLPEEGLKFMVYLQKENIIDESGMPKERFSAEFPKEGPSILRIQQVVRGDSAAYFCASSPLTPQGGTDTQYFGPGTRLTVL.

This clonotype was detected ten times or more. Here the CDR3 DNA reads TGTGCCAGCAGTGCGTCCGGGAGCATGACCGGGGAGCTGTTTTTT. This codes for CASSASGSMTGELFF. The chain joins TRBV2 to TRBJ2-2, with D perhaps TRBD2 (6 bases). The V end was cut by 4 bases, the J end by 5 bases, with 14 bases between. Germline lookup yields CDR1 SNHLY and CDR2 FYNNEI. The CDR3 is 15 residues long. The whole variable domain, filled in from reference TRBV2 and TRBJ2-2, reads EPEVTQTPSHQVTQMGQEVILRCVPISNHLYFYWYRQILGQKVEFLVSFYNNEISEKSEIFDDQFSVERPDGSNFTLKIRSTKLEDSAMYFCASSASGSMTGELFFGEGSRLTVL.

This clonotype has a handful of counts. V gene TRBV7-8 combines with J gene TRBJ1-3; a weak D match, TRBD1 (6 bases). Trimming stripped 0 bases from V and 4 bases from J, with 10 bases between. CDR1 SGHVS and CDR2 FQNEAQ come from the germline V gene. The CDR3 consists of 15 residues. Written as DNA, the CDR3 is TGTGCCAGCAGCTTAGCGGACAGAGGAGGAAACACCATATATTTT. It is translated as CASSLADRGGNTIYF.

The CDR3: CASSPGTFTQETQYF. The CDR3 region has the DNA TGTGCCAGCAGTCCCGGGACCTTTACACAAGAGACCCAGTACTTC. The chain is built from TRBV27 and TRBJ2-5; perhaps D is TRBD1 or TRBD2 (5 bases each). This CDR3 is 15 amino acids long. Trimming stripped 5 bases from V and 2 bases from J, with 15 bases between. CDR1 and CDR2 (germline): MNHEY, SMNVEV (reference sequence).

The chain is built from TRBV29-1 and TRBJ2-5; 14 bases map to TRBD2. The CDR3 spans 20 residues. V trimming: 2 bases; J trimming: 0 bases; junction bases outside the gene matches: 14. CDR1 and CDR2 from the germline V gene are SQVTM and ANQGSEA. DNA for the CDR3: TGCAGCGTTGAATTGGCACAAGGGACTAGCGGGAGCCTGTACCAAGAGACCCAGTACTTC. This sequence encodes CSVELAQGTSGSLYQETQYF. The full variable domain, with the rest looked up from reference TRBV29-1 and TRBJ2-5, is SAVISQKPSRDICQRGTSLTIQCQVDSQVTMMFWYRQQPGQSLTLIATANQGSEATYESGFVIDKFPISRPNLTFSTLTVSNMSPEDSSIYLCSVELAQGTSGSLYQETQYFGPGTRLLVL.

J is TRBJ1-2 and V is TRBV28; no firm D call. This CDR3 contains 11 residues. Germline V gene lookup returns CDR1 MDHEN and CDR2 SYDVKM. Trimming took 3 bases from V and 5 from J, leaving 4 bases between them. The DNA of the CDR3 is TGTGCCAGCAGTTTTAGATATGGCTACACCTTC. This gives the protein CASSFRYGYTF.

This chain joins TRBV7-2 and TRBJ2-1; D is possibly TRBD2 (6 bases). The CDR3 spans 15 residues. CDR1 and CDR2 from the germline V gene are SGHTA and FQGNSA. The ends were cut back, 4 bases at V and 8 bases at J, with 18 bases in the middle. The CDR3 loop is CASSSPREKMYEQFF. The CDR3 DNA reads TGTGCCAGCAGCTCCCCCCGGGAGAAGATGTATGAGCAGTTCTTC. Using reference TRBV7-2 and TRBJ2-1 for the parts outside the CDR3, the full variable domain is GAGVSQSPSNKVTEKGKDVELRCDPISGHTALYWYRQSLGQGLEFLIYFQGNSAPDKSGLPSDRFSAERTGGSVSTLTIQRTQQEDSAVYLCASSSPREKMYEQFFGPGTRLTVL.

This clonotype showed up many times. The chain carries TRBV6-2 or TRBV6-3 and TRBJ1-2, with 7 bases that match TRBD1. CDR3 length equals 11 residues. The V and J ends lost 7 bases and 7 bases, in that order; junction bases with no gene match: 3. Germline lookup yields CDR1 MNHEY and CDR2 SVGEGT. CDR3 sequence (DNA): TGTGCCAGCAATACAGGGGCTGGCTACACCTTC. Translation: CASNTGAGYTF.

The rearrangement links TRBV5-1 to TRBJ1-2; D is perhaps TRBD1 (5 bases). V was pared by 4 bases and J by 2 bases, with 15 bases between. Germline CDR1 is SGHRS and CDR2 is YFSETQ. This CDR3 spans 15 amino acids. CDR3 region: CASSLTGTDNYGYTF. The CDR3 nucleotides are TGCGCCAGCAGCCTTACCGGGACCGACAACTATGGCTACACCTTC.

This clonotype was seen more than once but under ten times. The chain employs TRBV9 and TRBJ2-6, with D possibly matching TRBD1 (5 bases). Germline V gene sequence: CDR1 SGDLS, CDR2 YYNGEE. The CDR3 has 16 amino acids. V dropped 6 bases and J dropped 2 bases, with 15 bases sitting between them. CDR3 protein: CASTQAPSAGANVLTF. CDR3 DNA: TGTGCCAGCACACAGGCCCCGAGCGCTGGGGCCAACGTCCTGACTTTC.

V and J are TRBV18 and TRBJ2-4; 8 bases match TRBD2. The V gene's germline CDR1 is KGHSH and CDR2 LQKENI. CDR3 length equals 14 residues. After removal of 3 bases from V and 7 bases from J, the junction contained 5 bases not matched to a gene. The CDR3 loop is CASSPPGGVNIQYF. The CDR3 nucleotides read TGTGCCAGCTCACCCCCCGGGGGGGTCAACATTCAGTACTTC.

The chain recombines TRBV4-3 with TRBJ2-3; TRBD2 aligns across 7 bases. J was trimmed by 2 bases and V by 1 base; bases with no gene match: 6. The CDR3 length is 16 residues. Germline loops: CDR1 LGHNA, CDR2 YSLEER. CDR3: CASSQGAGINTDTQYF. CDR3 DNA: TGCGCCAGCAGCCAAGGAGCGGGGATAAACACAGATACGCAGTATTTT.

This clonotype has just a few counts. The chain has TRBV10-3 and TRBJ2-7, with 8 bases fitting TRBD1. The J segment lost 9 bases and the V segment lost 0 bases, leaving 10 bases of the junction unmatched. This CDR3 spans 15 amino acids. Germline CDR1 is ENHRY and CDR2 is SYGVKD. In DNA, the CDR3 is TGTGCCATCAGTGAGTCGTCCAGGGGGCAAAAGGGGCAGTACTTC. As protein: CAISESSRGQKGQYF.

This clonotype was seen a few times. The gene calls are TRBV5-5 and TRBJ2-7; 7 bases map to TRBD1. Trimming removed 4 bases from V and 0 bases from J; junction bases left unmatched: 7. The CDR3 is 15 amino acids. CDR1 is SGHKS and CDR2 is YYEKEE in the germline V gene (reference sequence). Written as DNA, the CDR3 is TGTGCCAGCAGCCTCGGACAGGTCTTCTCCTACGAGCAGTACTTC. Its translation is CASSLGQVFSYEQYF.

The sample holds a few counts of this clonotype. This rearrangement joins TRBV28 to TRBJ1-2, with TRBD1 matching over 10 bases. Germline trimming cut 5 bases from V and 8 bases from J; bases unmatched to any gene: 11. Germline V gene sequence: CDR1 MDHEN, CDR2 SYDVKM. The CDR3 covers 15 residues. DNA of the CDR3: TGTGCCAGCAGTCCTCCGGGACAGGGGCTGGCAGGCTACACCTTC. Residues: CASSPPGQGLAGYTF.

This clonotype was seen only a few times. The DNA for the CDR3 is TGTGCCAGCACCAAGTTACCCAGGAACACTGAAGCTTTCTTT. Amino acid sequence: CASTKLPRNTEAFF. This chain connects TRBV2 to TRBJ1-1, with D uncertain. Germline loops: CDR1 SNHLY, CDR2 FYNNEI. Between the trimmed V and J ends, which lost 7 bases and 1 base, there was a span of 13 bases. CDR3 size: 14 residues.

At least ten counts were recorded for this clonotype. V gene TRBV5-1 combines with J gene TRBJ2-7, with D possibly matching TRBD1 (5 bases). Germline CDR1 reads SGHRS; CDR2 reads YFSETQ. The CDR3 spans 18 residues. V was clipped by 5 bases and J by 0 bases, with 24 bases between them. The CDR3 protein is CASSFRPGAGESSYEQYF. In DNA form, the CDR3 reads TGCGCCAGCAGTTTTCGTCCTGGGGCCGGAGAGAGCTCCTACGAGCAGTACTTC.

This clonotype turned up a few times. The rearrangement links TRBV20-1 to TRBJ2-3; 9 nucleotides match TRBD2. J lost 3 bases, V lost 3 bases, and 10 bases had no gene match. The CDR3 covers 16 residues. Germline V CDR1 and CDR2: DFQATT, SNEGSKA (reference sequence). The CDR3 protein is CSASLTSGGATDTQYF. CDR3 coding DNA: TGCAGTGCTAGTTTGACTAGCGGAGGGGCGACAGATACGCAGTATTTT.